This T cell receptor beta chain was obtained from a study of cytomegalovirus exposure and HLA in healthy donors. Study results and limitations: Confirmation in vitro established that a few CMV-associated chains were specific for CMV antigens. Approximately 160 TCR beta chains were listed as cytomegalovirus-associated. Some public TCRs appeared in many individuals, while most sequences were rare. Reports credit the classifier with highly specific, highly sensitive diagnosis of cytomegalovirus status.

V shed 5 bases and J 1 base; nucleotides not matched to a gene: 12. This CDR3 region has 18 residues. Germline V gene sequence: CDR1 MDHEN, CDR2 SYDVKM. Produced via immunoSEQ multiplex PCR; TCRdb's table is partial and in-frame only. The repertoire holds under 200,000 clones, with just under 90% as singletons. To note about this clone: What it binds is unknown.

J is TRBJ1-5 and V is TRBV28, with TRBD1 identical over 9 bases. The TCR originated in a woman aged 18-30 years in good health and CMV-seropositive. Sequenced: PBMCs. The CDR3 reads CASSPSGQGWASNQPQHF. CDR3 sequence (DNA): TGTGCCAGCAGTCCATCTGGACAGGGGTGGGCAAGCAATCAGCCCCAGCATTTT.